This TCR beta chain was profiled in a study of naive and memory T cell subsets. Whole-study findings and limits: TCR transcript changes with activation or differentiation may affect this RNA method.

Blood and skin TCR RNA was reverse transcribed with alpha and beta constant primers. Four PCR rounds used nested alpha and beta constant region primers plus the SP2 primer. TCRdb fed the 5' RACE reads into MiXCR, producing one record per CDR3 protein. The sample records some 22,000 distinct CDR3 sequences, about 4.4% being singletons. The sample holds many counts of this clonotype. Its antigen is unknown. In germline, CDR1 is SGHNT, CDR2 YYREEE (reference sequence). The CDR3 runs to 16 residues. The V segment lost 2 bases and the J segment 7 bases; nucleotides outside the gene matches: 10. Whole blood, roughly 2.5 ml, came from adult healthy volunteers. TCR cDNA received a 3' ligated oligonucleotide that carried a UMI. Unsorted total RNA, about 1 to 1000 ng, was DNase treated before reverse transcription.

The receptor was derived from a male donor in good health. The rearrangement uses TRBV5-4 and TRBJ2-1; TRBD1 matches at 9 bases. This CDR3 reads CASSFGVTGGFNEQFF. CDR3 coding DNA: TGTGCCAGCAGCTTCGGGGTTACAGGGGGCTTTAATGAGCAGTTCTTC.